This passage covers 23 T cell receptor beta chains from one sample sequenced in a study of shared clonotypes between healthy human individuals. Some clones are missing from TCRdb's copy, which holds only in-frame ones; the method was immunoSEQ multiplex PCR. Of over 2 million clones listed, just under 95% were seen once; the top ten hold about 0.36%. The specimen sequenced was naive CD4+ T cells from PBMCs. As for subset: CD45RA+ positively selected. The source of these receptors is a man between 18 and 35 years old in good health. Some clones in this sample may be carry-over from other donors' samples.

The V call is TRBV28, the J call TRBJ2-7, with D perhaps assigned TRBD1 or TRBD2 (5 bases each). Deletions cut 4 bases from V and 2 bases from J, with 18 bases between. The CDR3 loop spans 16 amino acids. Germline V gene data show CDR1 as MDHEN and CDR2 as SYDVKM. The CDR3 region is CASSYSSRGATYEQYF. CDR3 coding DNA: TGTGCCAGCAGTTATTCTAGTAGAGGGGCCACCTACGAGCAGTACTTC.

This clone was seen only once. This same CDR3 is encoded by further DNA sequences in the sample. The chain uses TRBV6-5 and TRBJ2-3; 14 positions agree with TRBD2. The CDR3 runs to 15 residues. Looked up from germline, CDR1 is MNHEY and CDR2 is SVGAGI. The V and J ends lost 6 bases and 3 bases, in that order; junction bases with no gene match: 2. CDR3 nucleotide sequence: TGTGCCAGCAGAAGGACTAGCGGGAGGACAGATACGCAGTATTTT. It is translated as CASRRTSGRTDTQYF.

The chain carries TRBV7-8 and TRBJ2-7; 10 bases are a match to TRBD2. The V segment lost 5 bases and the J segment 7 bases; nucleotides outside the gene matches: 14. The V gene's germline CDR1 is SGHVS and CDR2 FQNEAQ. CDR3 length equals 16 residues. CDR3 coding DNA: TGTGCCAGCAGCACGCCGGGACTAGCGACAAGTCGGGAGCAGTACTTC. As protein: CASSTPGLATSREQYF. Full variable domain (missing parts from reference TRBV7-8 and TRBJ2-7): GAGVSQSPRYKVAKRGQDVALRCDPISGHVSLFWYQQALGQGPEFLTYFQNEAQLDKSGLPSDRFFAERPEGSVSTLKIQRTQQEDSAVYLCASSTPGLATSREQYFGPGTRLTVT.

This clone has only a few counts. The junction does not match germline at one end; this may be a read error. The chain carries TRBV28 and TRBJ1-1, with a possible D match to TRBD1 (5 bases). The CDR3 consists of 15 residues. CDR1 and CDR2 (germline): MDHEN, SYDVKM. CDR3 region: CAGRSRGVGGSEAFF. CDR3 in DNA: TGTGCCGGCAGATCCCGAGGGGTGGGAGGCTCCGAAGCTTTCTTT.

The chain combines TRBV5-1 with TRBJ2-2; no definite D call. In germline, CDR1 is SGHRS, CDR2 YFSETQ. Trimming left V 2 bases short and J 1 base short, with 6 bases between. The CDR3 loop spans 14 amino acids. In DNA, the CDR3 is TGCGCCAGCAGCTTACAACTGAACACCGGGGAGCTGTTTTTT. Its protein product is CASSLQLNTGELFF.

CDR3 region: CASSLRGPGNFF. CDR3 coding DNA: TGTGCCAGCAGCCTCAGGGGCCCGGGGAATTTCTTT. The J gene is TRBJ1-1, the V gene TRBV28; D perhaps matches TRBD1 (6 bases). The CDR3 has 12 amino acids. V was pared by 6 bases and J by 13 bases, with 18 bases between. Germline V lookup: CDR1 MDHEN, CDR2 SYDVKM.

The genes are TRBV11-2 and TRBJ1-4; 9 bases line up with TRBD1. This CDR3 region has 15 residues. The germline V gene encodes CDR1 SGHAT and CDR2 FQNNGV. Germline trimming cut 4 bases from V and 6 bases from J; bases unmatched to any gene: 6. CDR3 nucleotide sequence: TGTGCCAGCAGCTCCCTCCGGGACAGGGATGAAAAACTGTTTTTT. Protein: CASSSLRDRDEKLFF.

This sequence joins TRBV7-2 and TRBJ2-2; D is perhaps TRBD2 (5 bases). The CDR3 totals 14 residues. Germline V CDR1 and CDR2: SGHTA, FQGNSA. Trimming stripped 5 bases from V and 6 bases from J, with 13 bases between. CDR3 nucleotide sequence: TGTGCCAGCAGCGCGGAGGTATTTGCCGGGGAGCTGTTTTTT. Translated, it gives CASSAEVFAGELFF.

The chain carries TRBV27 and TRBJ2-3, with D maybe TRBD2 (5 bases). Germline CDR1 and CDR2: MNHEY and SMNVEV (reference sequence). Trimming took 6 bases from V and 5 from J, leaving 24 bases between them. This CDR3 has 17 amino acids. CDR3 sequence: CASSPTWERAVGDTQYF. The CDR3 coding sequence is TGTGCCAGCAGCCCTACCTGGGAGCGAGCAGTGGGAGATACGCAGTATTTT.

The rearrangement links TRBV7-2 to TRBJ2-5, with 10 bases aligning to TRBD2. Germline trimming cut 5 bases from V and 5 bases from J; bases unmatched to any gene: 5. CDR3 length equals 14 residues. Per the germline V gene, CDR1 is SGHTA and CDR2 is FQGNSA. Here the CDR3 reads CASSTSGASETQYF. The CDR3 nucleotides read TGTGCCAGCAGCACTAGCGGGGCGTCTGAGACCCAGTACTTC.

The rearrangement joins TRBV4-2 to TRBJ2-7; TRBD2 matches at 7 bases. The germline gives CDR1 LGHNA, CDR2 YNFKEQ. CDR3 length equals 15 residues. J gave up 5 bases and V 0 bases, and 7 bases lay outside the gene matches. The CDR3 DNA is TGTGCCAGCAGCCAAGAAGTTACGGGAGGTCACGAGCAGTACTTC. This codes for CASSQEVTGGHEQYF.

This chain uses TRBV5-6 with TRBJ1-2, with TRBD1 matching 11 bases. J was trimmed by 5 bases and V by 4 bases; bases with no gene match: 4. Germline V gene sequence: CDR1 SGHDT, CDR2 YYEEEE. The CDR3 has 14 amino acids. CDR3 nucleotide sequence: TGTGCCAGCAGCGGGACAGGGGGGAGGTATGGCTACACCTTC. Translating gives CASSGTGGRYGYTF.

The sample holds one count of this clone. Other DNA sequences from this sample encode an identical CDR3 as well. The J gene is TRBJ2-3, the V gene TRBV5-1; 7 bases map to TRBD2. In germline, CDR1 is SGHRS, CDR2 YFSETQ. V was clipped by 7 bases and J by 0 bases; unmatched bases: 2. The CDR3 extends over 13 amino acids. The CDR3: CASGSGSTDTQYF. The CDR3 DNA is TGCGCCAGCGGTAGCGGGAGCACAGATACGCAGTATTTT.

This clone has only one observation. In nucleotides, the CDR3 is TGTGCCAGCAGCCCCCGGGGGGCAGGCAATGAGCAGTTCTTC. Its translation: CASSPRGAGNEQFF. The genes are TRBV21-1 and TRBJ2-1; the table's D call TRBD2 went unverified against the DNA. TRBV21-1 counts as a pseudogene. This CDR3 contains 14 residues.

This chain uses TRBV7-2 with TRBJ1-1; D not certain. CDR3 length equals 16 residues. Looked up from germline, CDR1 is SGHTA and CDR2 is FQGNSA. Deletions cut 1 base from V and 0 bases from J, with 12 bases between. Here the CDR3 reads CASSLDWASMNTEAFF. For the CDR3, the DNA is TGTGCCAGCAGCTTAGATTGGGCCTCAATGAACACTGAAGCTTTCTTT. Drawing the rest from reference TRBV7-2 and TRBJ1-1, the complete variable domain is GAGVSQSPSNKVTEKGKDVELRCDPISGHTALYWYRQSLGQGLEFLIYFQGNSAPDKSGLPSDRFSAERTGGSVSTLTIQRTQQEDSAVYLCASSLDWASMNTEAFFGQGTRLTVV.

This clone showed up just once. The CDR3 loop is CASSQGESPSLYEQYF. Here the CDR3 DNA reads TGCGCCAGCAGCCAAGGGGAGTCCCCTTCCCTCTACGAGCAGTACTTC. The chain employs TRBV4-1 and TRBJ2-7, with TRBD2 as a possible D gene (5 bases). This CDR3 is built from 16 residues. The germline V and J ends were trimmed by 1 base and 3 bases, with 16 bases remaining between them. Per the germline V gene, CDR1 is MGHRA and CDR2 is YSYEKL.

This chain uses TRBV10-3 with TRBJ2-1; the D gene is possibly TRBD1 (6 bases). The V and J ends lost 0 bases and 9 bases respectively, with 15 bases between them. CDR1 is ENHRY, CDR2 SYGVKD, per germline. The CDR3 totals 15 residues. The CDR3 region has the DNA TGTGCCATCAGTGAGTCAGGGGGAAGGCCCAGTGAGCAGTTCTTC. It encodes CAISESGGRPSEQFF.

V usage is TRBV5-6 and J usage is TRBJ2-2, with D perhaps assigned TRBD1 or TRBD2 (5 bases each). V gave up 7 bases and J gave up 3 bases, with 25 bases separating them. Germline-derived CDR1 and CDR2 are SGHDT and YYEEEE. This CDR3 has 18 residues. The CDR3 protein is CASADPGQGSLDTGELFF. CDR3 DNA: TGTGCCAGCGCTGACCCGGGGCAGGGTAGTTTGGACACCGGGGAGCTGTTTTTT.

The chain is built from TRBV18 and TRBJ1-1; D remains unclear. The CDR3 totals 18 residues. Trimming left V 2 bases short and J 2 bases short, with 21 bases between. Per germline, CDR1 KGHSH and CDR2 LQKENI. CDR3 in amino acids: CASSPYREPHLGNTEAFF. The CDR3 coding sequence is TGTGCCAGCTCACCATACCGGGAGCCCCATTTGGGTAACACTGAAGCTTTCTTT. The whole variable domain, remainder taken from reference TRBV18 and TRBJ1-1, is NAGVMQNPRHLVRRRGQEARLRCSPMKGHSHVYWYRQLPEEGLKFMVYLQKENIIDESGMPKERFSAEFPKEGPSILRIQQVVRGDSAAYFCASSPYREPHLGNTEAFFGQGTRLTVV.

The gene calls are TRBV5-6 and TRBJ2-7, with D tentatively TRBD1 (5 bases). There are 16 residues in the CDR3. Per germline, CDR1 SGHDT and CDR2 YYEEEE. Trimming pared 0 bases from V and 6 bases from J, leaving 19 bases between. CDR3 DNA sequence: TGTGCCAGCAGCTTGGGTGGGGCGAACCTAAGGGGCGAGCAGTACTTC. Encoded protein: CASSLGGANLRGEQYF.

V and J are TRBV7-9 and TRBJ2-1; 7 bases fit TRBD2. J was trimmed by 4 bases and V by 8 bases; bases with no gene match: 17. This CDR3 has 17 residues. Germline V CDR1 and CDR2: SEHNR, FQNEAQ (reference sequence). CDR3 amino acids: CASLGGSEAGVYNEQFF. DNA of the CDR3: TGTGCCAGCCTGGGGGGTTCCGAGGCGGGAGTTTACAATGAGCAGTTCTTC.

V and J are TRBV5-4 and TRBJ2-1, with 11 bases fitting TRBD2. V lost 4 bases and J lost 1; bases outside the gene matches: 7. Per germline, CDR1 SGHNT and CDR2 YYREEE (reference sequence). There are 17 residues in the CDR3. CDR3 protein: CASSTLAGGVSYNEQFF. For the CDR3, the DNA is TGTGCCAGCAGCACCTTAGCGGGAGGGGTTTCCTACAATGAGCAGTTCTTC.

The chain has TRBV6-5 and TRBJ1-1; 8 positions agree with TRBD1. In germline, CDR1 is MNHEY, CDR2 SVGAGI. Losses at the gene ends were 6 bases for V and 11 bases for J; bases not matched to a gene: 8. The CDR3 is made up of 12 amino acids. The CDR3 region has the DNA TGTGCCAGCAGCTTACCGACAGGGGTGGCTTTCTTT. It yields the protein CASSLPTGVAFF.